Each of the 5 T cell receptor beta chains below was sequenced from the same sample in a study of cytomegalovirus exposure and HLA in healthy donors. The PCR ran on 60 Vbeta and 13 Jbeta primers. Profiling relied on immunoSEQ multiplex PCR, and the TCRdb table lists in-frame clones only, not all of them. This table holds 130,000 or so clones, around 83% found once. The sequencing sample was made of PBMCs. These receptors originate from a young woman in good health and CMV-seropositive.

The rearrangement uses TRBV7-2 and TRBJ2-1; D possibly corresponds to TRBD2 (5 bases). From germline, CDR1 is SGHTA and CDR2 FQGNSA. V dropped 5 bases and J dropped 5 bases, with 16 bases sitting between them. This CDR3 contains 15 residues. Here the CDR3 reads CASSPEVSRHNEQFF. The CDR3 bases are TGTGCCAGCAGCCCGGAGGTCAGCAGACACAATGAGCAGTTCTTC.

This sequence joins TRBV14 and TRBJ1-1; TRBD1 might be the D (6 bases). Germline lookup yields CDR1 SGHDN and CDR2 FVKESK. The CDR3 is made up of 15 amino acids. V was trimmed by 4 bases and J by 4 bases, leaving 16 bases between them. This chain's CDR3 is CASSLMPQGFTEAFF. Written as DNA, the CDR3 is TGTGCCAGCAGCCTCATGCCACAGGGTTTCACTGAAGCTTTCTTT. Full variable domain (remainder filled in from reference TRBV14 and TRBJ1-1): EAGVTQFPSHSVIEKGQTVTLRCDPISGHDNLYWYRRVMGKEIKFLLHFVKESKQDESGMPNNRFLAERTGGTYSTLKVQPAELEDSGVYFCASSLMPQGFTEAFFGQGTRLTVV.

The sample holds a few counts of this clone. V usage is TRBV9 and J usage is TRBJ2-1; TRBD1 might be the D (5 bases). The germline gives CDR1 SGDLS, CDR2 YYNGEE. The germline V and J ends were trimmed by 2 bases and 8 bases, with 8 bases remaining between them. The CDR3 sequence is 12 residues long. CDR3 DNA sequence: TGTGCCAGCAGCGTCTGGGGCGATGAGCAGTTCTTC. The encoded protein is CASSVWGDEQFF.

Only one count was recorded for this clone. The V call is TRBV19, the J call TRBJ1-2, with 8 bases identical to TRBD1. J was trimmed by 5 bases and V by 5 bases; bases with no gene match: 4. CDR3 length equals 13 residues. Germline V gene lookup returns CDR1 LNHDA and CDR2 SQIVND (reference sequence). CDR3 loop: CASSAGQGYGYTF. As DNA, the CDR3 is TGTGCCAGTAGTGCCGGACAGGGTTATGGCTACACCTTC.

The chain joins TRBV5-1 to TRBJ1-1; D not resolved. V was pared by 1 base and J by 7 bases, with 14 bases between. The CDR3 loop spans 14 amino acids. Germline assignment: CDR1 SGHRS and CDR2 YFSETQ. CDR3 sequence: CASSLSSGSYEAFF. CDR3 coding DNA: TGCGCCAGCAGCTTGTCGTCAGGCTCTTATGAAGCTTTCTTT.